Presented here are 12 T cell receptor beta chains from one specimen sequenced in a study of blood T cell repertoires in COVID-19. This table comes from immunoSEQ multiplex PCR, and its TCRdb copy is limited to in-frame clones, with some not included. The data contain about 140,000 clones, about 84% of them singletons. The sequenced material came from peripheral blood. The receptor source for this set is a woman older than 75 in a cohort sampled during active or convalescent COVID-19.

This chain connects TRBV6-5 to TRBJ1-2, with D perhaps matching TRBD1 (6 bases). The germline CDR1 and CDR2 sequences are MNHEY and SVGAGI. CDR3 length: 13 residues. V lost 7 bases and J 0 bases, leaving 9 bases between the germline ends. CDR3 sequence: CASTRQANYGYTF. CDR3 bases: TGTGCCAGCACCCGACAGGCTAACTATGGCTACACCTTC.

The CDR3 coding sequence is TGTGCCAGTAGTCCCACTGGTAGGGGAAGCAGCTATGGCTACACCTTC. This sequence encodes CASSPTGRGSSYGYTF. The rearrangement joins TRBV19 to TRBJ1-2; TRBD1 is a possible D gene (5 bases). The germline V gene has CDR1 LNHDA and CDR2 SQIVND (reference sequence). The CDR3 is made up of 16 amino acids. Deletions cut 5 bases from V and 4 bases from J, with 20 bases between.

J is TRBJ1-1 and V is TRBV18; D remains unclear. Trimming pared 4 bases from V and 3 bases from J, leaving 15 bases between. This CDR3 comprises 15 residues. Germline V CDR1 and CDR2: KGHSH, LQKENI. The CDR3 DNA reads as TGTGCCAGCTCACGCCCGGGGAACCAAGACACTGAAGCTTTCTTT. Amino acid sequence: CASSRPGNQDTEAFF.

The CDR3 reads CASSTRQGFYGYTF. CDR3 DNA: TGTGCCAGCAGTACCAGACAGGGGTTCTATGGCTACACCTTC. The chain uses TRBV6-5 and TRBJ1-2; 8 bases match TRBD1. V was clipped by 5 bases and J by 4 bases; unmatched bases: 6. The CDR3 contains 14 residues. Germline CDR1 MNHEY, CDR2 SVGAGI.

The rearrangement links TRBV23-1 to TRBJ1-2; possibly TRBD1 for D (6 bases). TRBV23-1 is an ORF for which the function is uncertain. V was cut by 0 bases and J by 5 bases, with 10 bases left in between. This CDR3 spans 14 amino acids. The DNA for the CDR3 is TGCGCCAGCAGTCAATCGGGACAATTATATGGCTACACCTTC. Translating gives CASSQSGQLYGYTF.

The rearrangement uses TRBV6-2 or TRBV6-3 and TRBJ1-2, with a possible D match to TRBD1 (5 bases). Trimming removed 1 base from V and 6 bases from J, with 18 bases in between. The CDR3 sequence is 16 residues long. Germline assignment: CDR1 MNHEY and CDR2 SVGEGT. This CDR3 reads CASSYLGGRRKDGYTF. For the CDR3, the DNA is TGTGCCAGCAGTTACTTGGGGGGACGAAGGAAGGATGGCTACACCTTC.

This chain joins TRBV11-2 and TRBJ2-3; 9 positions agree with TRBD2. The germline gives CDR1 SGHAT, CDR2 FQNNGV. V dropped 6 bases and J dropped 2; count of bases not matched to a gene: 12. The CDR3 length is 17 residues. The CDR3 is CASRKTKRGVYTDTQYF. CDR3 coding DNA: TGTGCCAGCAGGAAAACGAAGCGGGGGGTATACACAGATACGCAGTATTTT.

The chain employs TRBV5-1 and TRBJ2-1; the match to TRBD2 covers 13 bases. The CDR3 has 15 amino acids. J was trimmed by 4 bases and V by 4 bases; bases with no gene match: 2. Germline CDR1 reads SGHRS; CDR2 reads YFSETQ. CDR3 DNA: TGCGCCAGCAGCCAGACTAGCGGGGGGTACAATGAGCAGTTCTTC. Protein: CASSQTSGGYNEQFF.

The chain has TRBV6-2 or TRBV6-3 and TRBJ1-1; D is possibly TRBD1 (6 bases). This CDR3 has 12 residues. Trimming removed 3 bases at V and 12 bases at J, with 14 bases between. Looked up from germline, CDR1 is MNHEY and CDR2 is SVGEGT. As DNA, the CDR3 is TGTGCCAGCAGTTATTCAGGGACAAAGACTTTCTTT. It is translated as CASSYSGTKTFF.

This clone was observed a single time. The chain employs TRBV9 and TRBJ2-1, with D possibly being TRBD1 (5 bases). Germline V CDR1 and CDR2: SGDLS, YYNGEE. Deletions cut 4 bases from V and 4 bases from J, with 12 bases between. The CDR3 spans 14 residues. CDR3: CASSRTTRYNEQFF. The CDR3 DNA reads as TGTGCCAGCAGCCGGACAACCCGGTACAATGAGCAGTTCTTC.

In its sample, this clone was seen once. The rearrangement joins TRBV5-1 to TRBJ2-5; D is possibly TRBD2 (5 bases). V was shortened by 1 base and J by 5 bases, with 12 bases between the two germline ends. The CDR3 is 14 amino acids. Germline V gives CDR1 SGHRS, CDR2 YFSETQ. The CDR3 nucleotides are TGCGCCAGCAGCTTGTCCGGGGTTGGGGAGACCCAGTACTTC. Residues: CASSLSGVGETQYF. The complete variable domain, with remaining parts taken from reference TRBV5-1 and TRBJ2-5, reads KAGVTQTPRYLIKTRGQQVTLSCSPISGHRSVSWYQQTPGQGLQFLFEYFSETQRNKGNFPGRFSGRQFSNSRSEMNVSTLELGDSALYLCASSLSGVGETQYFGPGTRLLVL.

This CDR3 is CASSKQGNQPQHF. Here the CDR3 DNA reads TGTGCCAGCAGCAAACAGGGCAATCAGCCCCAGCATTTT. The V call is TRBV6-5, the J call TRBJ1-5; the D gene is possibly TRBD1 (5 bases). This CDR3 region has 13 residues. V dropped 6 bases and J dropped 2 bases, with 8 bases sitting between them. CDR1 MNHEY and CDR2 SVGAGI come from the germline V gene.